The 26 T cell receptor beta chains reported below all come from one sample, sequenced in a study of cytomegalovirus exposure and HLA in healthy donors. This PCR relied on a set of 60 Vbeta primers and 13 Jbeta primers. The data were produced by immunoSEQ multiplex PCR, yet TCRdb's version contains in-frame clones alone and is incomplete. The data include almost 35,000 clones; the top ten clones carry under 2%. What was sequenced was PBMCs. The receptors were gathered from a middle-aged woman in good health and CMV-seropositive.

V gene TRBV27 combines with J gene TRBJ2-1; TRBD1 agrees at 8 bases. Germline CDR1 and CDR2: MNHEY and SMNVEV (reference sequence). V gave up 6 bases and J gave up 7 bases; unmatched junction bases: 11. CDR3 length: 15 amino acids. Here the CDR3 reads CASRLGTGVWNEQFF. The CDR3 nucleotides read TGTGCCAGCAGGTTAGGGACAGGAGTATGGAATGAGCAGTTCTTC.

The DNA for the CDR3 is TGTGCCAGCAGTCCCATAGAAGGAGGGTATTCACCCCTCCACTTT. It is translated as CASSPIEGGYSPLHF. The chain recombines TRBV28 with TRBJ1-6; no clear D gene. The CDR3 consists of 15 residues. V dropped 5 bases and J dropped 8 bases, with 16 bases sitting between them. CDR1 is MDHEN and CDR2 is SYDVKM in the germline V gene.

This chain links TRBV21-1 with TRBJ1-2. TRBV21-1 is a pseudogene. This CDR3 has 18 amino acids. CDR3 coding DNA: TGTGCCAGCAGCAAAGTTTATTCCCCATCTGCGGTTAACTATGGCTACACCTTC. This translates into CASSKVYSPSAVNYGYTF.

J is TRBJ2-3 and V is TRBV9; 12 bases agree with TRBD2. This CDR3 is built from 16 residues. V lost 4 bases, J lost 6 bases, and 9 bases stayed unmatched. The V gene's germline CDR1 is SGDLS and CDR2 YYNGEE. CDR3 in amino acids: CASSPLLAGGRDTQYF. In DNA form, the CDR3 reads TGTGCCAGCAGCCCCCTACTAGCGGGAGGAAGGGATACGCAGTATTTT.

V is TRBV7-9 and J is TRBJ1-5; weak D call: TRBD1 (5 bases). The CDR3 sequence is 16 residues long. Trimming cost V 1 base and J 4 bases, with 14 bases left between them. CDR1 and CDR2 (germline): SEHNR, FQNEAQ (reference sequence). In nucleotides, the CDR3 is TGTGCCAGCAGCTTAGGGGTTGGTCAGGGTAATCAGCCCCAGCATTTT. Translated, it gives CASSLGVGQGNQPQHF.

The chain uses TRBV5-1 and TRBJ2-7; 7 positions agree with TRBD2. Germline V gives CDR1 SGHRS, CDR2 YFSETQ. The CDR3 consists of 13 residues. The J segment lost 4 bases and the V segment lost 4 bases, leaving 5 bases of the junction unmatched. CDR3 DNA: TGCGCCAGCAGCCAGACTAGCTGGTACGAGCAGTACTTC. Its translation is CASSQTSWYEQYF.

The chain joins TRBV6-5 to TRBJ2-7, with 13 bases fitting TRBD2. CDR1 and CDR2 from the germline V gene are MNHEY and SVGAGI. The CDR3 runs 15 residues. J gave up 7 bases and V 4 bases, and 7 bases lay outside the gene matches. The chain's CDR3 is CASSSPGLAGYEQYF. The DNA of the CDR3 is TGTGCCAGCAGTTCCCCGGGACTAGCGGGGTATGAGCAGTACTTC.

This sequence joins TRBV11-2 and TRBJ1-4; no definite D call. V was pared by 2 bases and J by 2 bases, with 9 bases between. The CDR3 is made up of 15 amino acids. The V gene's germline CDR1 is SGHAT and CDR2 FQNNGV. The CDR3 nucleotides read TGTGCCAGCAGCTTACGGGGTTTGACTAATGAAAAACTGTTTTTT. Its translation is CASSLRGLTNEKLFF.

The chain uses TRBV28 and TRBJ2-3, with 8 bases fitting TRBD2. The junction had 6 bases not matched to a gene; V was cut back by 6 bases and J by 4 bases. The CDR3 is made up of 14 amino acids. Germline V CDR1 and CDR2: MDHEN, SYDVKM. Written as DNA, the CDR3 is TGTGCCAGCAGACCGGGACTAGTGTCAGATACGCAGTATTTT. Translating gives CASRPGLVSDTQYF.

The rearrangement uses TRBV15 and TRBJ1-5; unclear D gene. This CDR3 has 15 residues. The V end was cut by 1 base, the J end by 1 base, with 8 bases between. Germline V gene sequence: CDR1 LNHNV, CDR2 YYDKDF (reference sequence). CDR3 loop: CATSRAGLSNQPQHF. The CDR3 DNA follows: TGTGCCACCAGCAGAGCGGGGTTAAGCAATCAGCCCCAGCATTTT.

V and J are TRBV18 and TRBJ1-2, with D possibly TRBD1 on 6 matching bases. Germline CDR1 reads KGHSH; CDR2 reads LQKENI. V was cut by 5 bases and J by 3 bases, with 10 bases left in between. CDR3 size: 13 residues. CDR3 DNA sequence: TGTGCCAGCTCAAAAACAGGGTACTATGGCTACACCTTC. Protein sequence: CASSKTGYYGYTF.

The chain joins TRBV11-2 to TRBJ1-5; D might be TRBD1 (6 bases). In germline, CDR1 is SGHAT, CDR2 FQNNGV. This CDR3 has 15 residues. V lost 5 bases and J 7 bases, leaving 18 bases between the germline ends. The CDR3, as DNA: TGTGCCAGCAGCCAAGGGGGTGGACCCCCCCAGCCCCAGCATTTT. It is translated as CASSQGGGPPQPQHF.

The chain couples TRBV5-1 to TRBJ1-1; no clear D gene. CDR3 length: 16 amino acids. CDR1 and CDR2 (germline): SGHRS, YFSETQ. V shed 0 bases and J shed 0 bases, with 12 bases lying between them. For the CDR3, the DNA is TGCGCCAGCAGCTTGGAAGAGAGCCCGATGAACACTGAAGCTTTCTTT. It encodes CASSLEESPMNTEAFF.

The chain uses TRBV7-2 and TRBJ2-3, with D perhaps matching TRBD2 (6 bases). V shed 5 bases and J shed 0 bases, with 12 bases lying between them. This CDR3 contains 15 residues. CDR1 and CDR2 from the germline V gene are SGHTA and FQGNSA. CDR3 coding DNA: TGTGCCAGCAGCCCTTGGGGGACTAGCACAGATACGCAGTATTTT. Translation: CASSPWGTSTDTQYF.

The chain carries TRBV7-9 and TRBJ1-5; 8 positions match TRBD1. The CDR3 length is 16 residues. Germline V gives CDR1 SEHNR, CDR2 FQNEAQ (reference sequence). J lost 3 bases, V lost 3 bases, and 7 bases had no gene match. The CDR3, as DNA: TGTGCCAGCAGCTTCGTGGGACAGGCACTCAATCAGCCCCAGCATTTT. As protein: CASSFVGQALNQPQHF.

J is TRBJ1-5 and V is TRBV4-3; D is undetermined. Trimming pared 1 base from V and 6 bases from J, leaving 7 bases between. The length of the CDR3 is 13 residues. Germline-derived CDR1 and CDR2 are LGHNA and YSLEER. The CDR3 DNA follows: TGCGCCAGCAGCCAAGCCCGGGGTCAGCCCCAGCATTTT. It specifies CASSQARGQPQHF.

V usage is TRBV7-9 and J usage is TRBJ2-1; 7 bases match TRBD2. Germline assignment: CDR1 SEHNR and CDR2 FQNEAQ (reference sequence). Trimming cost V 1 base and J 0 bases; bases outside gene matches: 6. The CDR3 loop spans 17 amino acids. The CDR3 nucleotides are TGTGCCAGCAGCTTAGGAGCGGGGCCGAGCTCCTACAATGAGCAGTTCTTC. This encodes CASSLGAGPSSYNEQFF. Variable domain in full (rest from reference TRBV7-9 and TRBJ2-1): DTGVSQNPRHKITKRGQNVTFRCDPISEHNRLYWYRQTLGQGPEFLTYFQNEAQLEKSRLLSDRFSAERPKGSFSTLEIQRTEQGDSAMYLCASSLGAGPSSYNEQFFGPGTRLTVL.

The rearrangement uses TRBV21-1 and TRBJ2-3; the D call of TRBD1 is as the table states it, not checked on the DNA. TRBV21-1 is marked as a pseudogene. CDR3 length: 14 residues. The CDR3 protein is CASSSDRAADTQYF. The CDR3 DNA sequence: TGTGCCAGCAGCTCCGACAGGGCCGCAGATACGCAGTATTTT.

V and J are TRBV27 and TRBJ1-1; 7 nucleotides line up with TRBD1. This CDR3 has 12 residues. Germline V gene data show CDR1 as MNHEY and CDR2 as SMNVEV (reference sequence). The J segment lost 4 bases and the V segment lost 8 bases, leaving 4 bases of the junction unmatched. As DNA, the CDR3 is TGTGCCAGCGGGCCAGGGGGCACTGAAGCTTTCTTT. This translates into CASGPGGTEAFF.

The chain couples TRBV28 to TRBJ1-5, with TRBD1 as a possible D gene (5 bases). The germline V gene encodes CDR1 MDHEN and CDR2 SYDVKM. This CDR3 spans 13 amino acids. Trimming cost V 9 bases and J 4 bases, with 13 bases left between them. The CDR3, as DNA: TGTGCCAGTTACAGGAATATAAATCAGCCCCAGCATTTT. It encodes CASYRNINQPQHF.

The CDR3 DNA follows: TGCGCCAGCAGTGAGAATCCCGACACCGGGGAGCTGTTTTTT. This encodes CASSENPDTGELFF. The chain recombines TRBV10-1 with TRBJ2-2; no clear D gene. The ends were cut back, 2 bases at V and 3 bases at J, with 7 bases in the middle. Germline CDR1 is WNHNN and CDR2 is SYGVQD (reference sequence). This CDR3 region has 14 residues.

The CDR3 protein is CASNSAKNGAYEQYF. CDR3 in DNA: TGTGCCAGCAATTCAGCGAAGAACGGTGCCTACGAGCAGTACTTC. V gene TRBV6-1 combines with J gene TRBJ2-7; no reliable D call. V lost 7 bases to trimming and J lost 2 bases, with 18 bases between them. Looked up from germline, CDR1 is MNHNS and CDR2 is SASEGT. The CDR3 contains 15 residues.

V is TRBV19 and J is TRBJ1-2; D gene unclear. Germline CDR1 is LNHDA and CDR2 is SQIVND (reference sequence). With 1 base removed from V and 4 bases from J, the gap between germline ends came to 19 bases. The length of the CDR3 is 17 residues. Here the CDR3 reads CASSIVFERSLGYGYTF. CDR3 DNA sequence: TGTGCCAGTAGTATAGTTTTTGAACGGAGCCTGGGCTATGGCTACACCTTC.

The chain combines TRBV4-2 with TRBJ2-4; maybe TRBD1 (6 bases). Trimming took off 3 bases at V and 9 bases at J, with 12 bases between the two ends. The CDR3 length is 13 residues. Germline V CDR1 and CDR2: LGHNA, YNFKEQ. The CDR3 DNA sequence: TGTGCCAGCAGCCAGGCAGGGGACGGCATTCAGTACTTC. Translated, it gives CASSQAGDGIQYF.

This chain uses TRBV10-3 with TRBJ2-7, with D uncertain. V shed 0 bases and J shed 7 bases, with 13 bases lying between them. Germline CDR1 ENHRY, CDR2 SYGVKD. The CDR3 runs to 14 residues. In DNA, the CDR3 is TGTGCCATCAGTGAGTCGGGCAACCATCTTGAGCAGTACTTC. Translation: CAISESGNHLEQYF.

V and J are TRBV4-2 and TRBJ2-7; 8 nucleotides match TRBD2. Germline CDR1 reads LGHNA; CDR2 reads YNFKEQ. The CDR3 is 16 amino acids. With 0 bases clipped from V and 3 bases from J, the junction kept 7 bases outside the gene matches. The CDR3 nucleotides read TGTGCCAGCAGCCAAGAGGTAGCGGGAACAGTCTACGAGCAGTACTTC. This translates into CASSQEVAGTVYEQYF.